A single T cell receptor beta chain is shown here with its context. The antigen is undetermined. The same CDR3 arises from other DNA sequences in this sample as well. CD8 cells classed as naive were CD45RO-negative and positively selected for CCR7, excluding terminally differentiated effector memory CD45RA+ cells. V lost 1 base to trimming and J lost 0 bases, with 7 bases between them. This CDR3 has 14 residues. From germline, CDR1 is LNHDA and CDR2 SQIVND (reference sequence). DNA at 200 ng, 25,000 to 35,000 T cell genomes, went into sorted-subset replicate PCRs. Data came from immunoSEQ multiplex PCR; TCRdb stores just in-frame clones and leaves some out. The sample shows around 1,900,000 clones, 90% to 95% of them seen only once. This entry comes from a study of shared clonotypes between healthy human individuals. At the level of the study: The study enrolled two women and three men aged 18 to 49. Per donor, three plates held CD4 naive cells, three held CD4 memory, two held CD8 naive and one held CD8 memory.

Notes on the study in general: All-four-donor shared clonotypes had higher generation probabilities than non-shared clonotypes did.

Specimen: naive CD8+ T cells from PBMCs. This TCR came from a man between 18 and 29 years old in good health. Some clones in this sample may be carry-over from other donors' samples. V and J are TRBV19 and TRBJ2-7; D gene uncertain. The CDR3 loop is CASSIGGASYEQYF. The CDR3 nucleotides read TGTGCCAGTAGTATAGGTGGCGCCTCCTACGAGCAGTACTTC.